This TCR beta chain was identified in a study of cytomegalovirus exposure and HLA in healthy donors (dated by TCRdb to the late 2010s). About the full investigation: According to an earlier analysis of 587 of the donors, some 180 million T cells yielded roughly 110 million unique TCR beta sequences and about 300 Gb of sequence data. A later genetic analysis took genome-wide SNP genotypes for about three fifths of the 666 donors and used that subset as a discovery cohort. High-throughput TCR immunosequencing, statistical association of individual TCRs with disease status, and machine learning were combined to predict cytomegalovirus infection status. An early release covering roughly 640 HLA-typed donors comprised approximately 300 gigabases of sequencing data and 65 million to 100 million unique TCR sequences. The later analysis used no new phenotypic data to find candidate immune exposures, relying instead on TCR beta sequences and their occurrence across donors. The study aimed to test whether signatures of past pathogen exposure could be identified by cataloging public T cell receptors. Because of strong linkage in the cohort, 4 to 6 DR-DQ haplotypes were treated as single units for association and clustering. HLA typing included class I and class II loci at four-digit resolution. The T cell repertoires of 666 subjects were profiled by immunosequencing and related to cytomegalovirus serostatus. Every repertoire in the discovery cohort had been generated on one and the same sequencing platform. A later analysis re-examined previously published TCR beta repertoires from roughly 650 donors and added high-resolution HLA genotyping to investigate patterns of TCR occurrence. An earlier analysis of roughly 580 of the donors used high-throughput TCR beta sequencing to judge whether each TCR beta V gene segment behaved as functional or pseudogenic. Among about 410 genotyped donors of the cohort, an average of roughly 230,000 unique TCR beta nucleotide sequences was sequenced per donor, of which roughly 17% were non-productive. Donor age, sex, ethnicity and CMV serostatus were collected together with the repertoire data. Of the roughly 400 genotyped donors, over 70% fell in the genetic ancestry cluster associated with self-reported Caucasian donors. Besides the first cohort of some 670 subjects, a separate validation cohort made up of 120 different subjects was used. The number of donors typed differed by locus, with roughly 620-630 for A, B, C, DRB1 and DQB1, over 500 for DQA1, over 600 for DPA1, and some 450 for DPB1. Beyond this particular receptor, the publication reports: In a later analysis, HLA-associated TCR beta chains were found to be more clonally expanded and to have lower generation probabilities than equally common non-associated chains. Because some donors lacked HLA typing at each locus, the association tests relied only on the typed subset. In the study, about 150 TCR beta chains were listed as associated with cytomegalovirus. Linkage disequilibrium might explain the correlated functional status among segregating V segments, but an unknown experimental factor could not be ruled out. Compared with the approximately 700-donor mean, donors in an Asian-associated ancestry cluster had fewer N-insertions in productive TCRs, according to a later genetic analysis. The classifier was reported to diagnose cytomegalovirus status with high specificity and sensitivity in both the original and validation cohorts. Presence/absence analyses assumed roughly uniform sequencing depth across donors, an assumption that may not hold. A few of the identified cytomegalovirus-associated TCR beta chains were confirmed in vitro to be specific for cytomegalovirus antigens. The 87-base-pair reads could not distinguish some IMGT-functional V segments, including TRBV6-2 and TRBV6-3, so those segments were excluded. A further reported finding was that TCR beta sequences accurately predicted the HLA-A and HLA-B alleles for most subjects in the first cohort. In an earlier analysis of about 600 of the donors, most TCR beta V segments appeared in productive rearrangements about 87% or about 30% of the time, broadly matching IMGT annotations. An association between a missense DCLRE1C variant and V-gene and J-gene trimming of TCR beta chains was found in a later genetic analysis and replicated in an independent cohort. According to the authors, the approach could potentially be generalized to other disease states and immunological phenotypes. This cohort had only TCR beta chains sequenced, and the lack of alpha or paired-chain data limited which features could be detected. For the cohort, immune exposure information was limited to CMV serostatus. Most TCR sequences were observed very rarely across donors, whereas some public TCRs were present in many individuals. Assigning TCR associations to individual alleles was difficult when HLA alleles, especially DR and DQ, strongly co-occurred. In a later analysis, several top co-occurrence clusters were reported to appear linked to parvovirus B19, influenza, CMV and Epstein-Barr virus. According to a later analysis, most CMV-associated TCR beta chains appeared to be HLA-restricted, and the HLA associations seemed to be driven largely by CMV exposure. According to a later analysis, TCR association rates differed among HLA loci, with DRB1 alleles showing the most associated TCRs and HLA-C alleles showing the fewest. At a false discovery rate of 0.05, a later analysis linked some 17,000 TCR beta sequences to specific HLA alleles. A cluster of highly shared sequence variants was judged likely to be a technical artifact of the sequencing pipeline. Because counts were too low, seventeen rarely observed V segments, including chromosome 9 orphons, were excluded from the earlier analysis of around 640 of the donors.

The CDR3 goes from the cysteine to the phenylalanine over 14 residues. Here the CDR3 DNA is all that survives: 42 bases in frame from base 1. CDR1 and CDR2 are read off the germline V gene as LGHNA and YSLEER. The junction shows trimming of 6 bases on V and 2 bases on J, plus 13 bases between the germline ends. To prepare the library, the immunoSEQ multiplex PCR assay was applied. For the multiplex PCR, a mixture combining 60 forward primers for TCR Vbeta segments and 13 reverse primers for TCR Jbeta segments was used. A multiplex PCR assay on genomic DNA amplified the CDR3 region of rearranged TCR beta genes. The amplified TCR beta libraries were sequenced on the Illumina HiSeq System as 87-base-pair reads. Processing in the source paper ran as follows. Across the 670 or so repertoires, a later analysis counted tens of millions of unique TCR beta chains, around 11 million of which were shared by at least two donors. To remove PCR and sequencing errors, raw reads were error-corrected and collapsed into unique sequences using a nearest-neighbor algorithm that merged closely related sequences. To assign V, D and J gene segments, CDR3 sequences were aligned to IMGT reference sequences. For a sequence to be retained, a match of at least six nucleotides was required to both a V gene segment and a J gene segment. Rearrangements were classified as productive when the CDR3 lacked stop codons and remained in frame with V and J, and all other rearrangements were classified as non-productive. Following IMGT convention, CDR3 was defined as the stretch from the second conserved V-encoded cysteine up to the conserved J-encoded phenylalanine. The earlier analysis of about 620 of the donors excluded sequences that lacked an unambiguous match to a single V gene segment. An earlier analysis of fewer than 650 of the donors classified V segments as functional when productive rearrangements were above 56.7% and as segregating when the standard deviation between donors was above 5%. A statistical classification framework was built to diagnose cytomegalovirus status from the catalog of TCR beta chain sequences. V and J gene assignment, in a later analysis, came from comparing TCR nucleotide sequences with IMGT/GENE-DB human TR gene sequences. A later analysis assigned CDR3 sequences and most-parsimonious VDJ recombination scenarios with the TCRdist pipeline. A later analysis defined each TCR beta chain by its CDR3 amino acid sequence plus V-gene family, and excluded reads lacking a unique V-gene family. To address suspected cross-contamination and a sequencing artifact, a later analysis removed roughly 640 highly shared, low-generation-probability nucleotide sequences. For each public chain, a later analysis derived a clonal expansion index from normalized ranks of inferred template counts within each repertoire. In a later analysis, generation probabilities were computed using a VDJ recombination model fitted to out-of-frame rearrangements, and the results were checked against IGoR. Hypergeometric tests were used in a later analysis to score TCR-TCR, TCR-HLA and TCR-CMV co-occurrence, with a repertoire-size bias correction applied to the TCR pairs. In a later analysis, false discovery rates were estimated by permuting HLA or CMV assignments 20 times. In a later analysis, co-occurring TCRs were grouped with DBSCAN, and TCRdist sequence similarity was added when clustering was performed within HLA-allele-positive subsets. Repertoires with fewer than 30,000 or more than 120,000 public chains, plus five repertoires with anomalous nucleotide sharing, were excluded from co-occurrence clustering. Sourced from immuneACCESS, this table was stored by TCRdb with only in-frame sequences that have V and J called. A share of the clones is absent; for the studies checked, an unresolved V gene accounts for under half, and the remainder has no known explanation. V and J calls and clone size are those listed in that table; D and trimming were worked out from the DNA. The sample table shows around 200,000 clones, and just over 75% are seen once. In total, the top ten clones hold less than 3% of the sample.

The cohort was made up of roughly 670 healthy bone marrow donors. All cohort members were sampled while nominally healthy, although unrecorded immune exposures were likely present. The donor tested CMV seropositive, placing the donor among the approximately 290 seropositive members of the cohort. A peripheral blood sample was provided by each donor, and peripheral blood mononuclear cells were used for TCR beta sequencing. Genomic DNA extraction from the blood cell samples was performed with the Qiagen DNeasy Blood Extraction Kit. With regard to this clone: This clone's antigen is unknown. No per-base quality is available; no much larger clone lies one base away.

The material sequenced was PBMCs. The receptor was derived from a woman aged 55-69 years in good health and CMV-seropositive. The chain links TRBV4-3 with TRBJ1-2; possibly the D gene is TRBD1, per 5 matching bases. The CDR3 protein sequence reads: CASSSVGGNYGYTF. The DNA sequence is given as TGCGCCAGCAGTTCAGTGGGGGGAAACTATGGCTACACCTTC.